The clone carrying this TCR beta chain was seen only once. The data originate from a study of blood T cell repertoires in COVID-19. The overall study: The United States, Italy and Spain were the sources of the acute and convalescent COVID-19 samples. Sample material is recorded as cDNA or gDNA derived from T cells, B-cell-depleted T cells, or PBMCs.

V was clipped by 3 bases and J by 12 bases; unmatched bases: 9. The CDR3 length is 13 residues. From germline, CDR1 is SGDLS and CDR2 YYNGEE. Authors' data handling: Estimation of nucleated cell counts was performed using reference gene primer amplification. This table comes from immunoSEQ multiplex PCR, and its TCRdb copy is limited to in-frame clones, with some not included. V and J calls and clone size are copied from that table; D and trimming were computed from the DNA. Here the sample spans 200,000 to 300,000 clones, around nine tenths being singletons. The sequenced sample was peripheral blood. The sequence came from a man aged 25 to 40 with active or convalescent COVID-19. This chain connects TRBV9 to TRBJ2-1, with TRBD1 identical over 7 bases. The DNA of the CDR3 is TGTGCCAGCAGCGCCATAACAGGGGCCGCGCAGTTCTTC. Protein product: CASSAITGAAQFF. The full variable domain, with the rest looked up from reference TRBV9 and TRBJ2-1, is DSGVTQTPKHLITATGQRVTLRCSPRSGDLSVYWYQQSLDQGLQFLIQYYNGEERAKGNILERFSAQQFPDLHSELNLSSLELGDSALYFCASSAITGAAQFFGPGTRLTVL.